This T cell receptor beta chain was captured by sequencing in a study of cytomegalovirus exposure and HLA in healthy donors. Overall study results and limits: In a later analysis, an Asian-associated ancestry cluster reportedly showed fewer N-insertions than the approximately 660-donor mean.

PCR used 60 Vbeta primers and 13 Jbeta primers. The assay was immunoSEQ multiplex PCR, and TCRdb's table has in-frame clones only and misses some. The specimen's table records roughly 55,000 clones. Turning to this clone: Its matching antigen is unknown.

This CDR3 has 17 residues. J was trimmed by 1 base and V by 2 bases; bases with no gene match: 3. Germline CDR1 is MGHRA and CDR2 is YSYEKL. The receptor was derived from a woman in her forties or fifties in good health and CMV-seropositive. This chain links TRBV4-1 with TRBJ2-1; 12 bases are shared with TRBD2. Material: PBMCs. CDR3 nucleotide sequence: TGCGCCAGCAGCCAAAAAGGACTAGCGGGGTCCTACAATGAGCAGTTCTTC. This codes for CASSQKGLAGSYNEQFF.